Included here is one T cell receptor beta chain sequence, with context. The sample is drawn from a study of blood T cell repertoires in COVID-19. About the research overall: Material from acute and convalescent COVID-19 was sourced from the United States, Italy and Spain. T cells, B-cell-depleted T cells, or PBMCs supplied cDNA or gDNA.

The CDR3 sequence is 13 residues long. With V trimmed by 3 bases and J by 6 bases, 4 bases remained unmatched. Germline lookup yields CDR1 SGHTA and CDR2 FQGTGA. Authors' processing steps: Nucleated cell counts were estimated from reference gene primer amplification. Here immunoSEQ multiplex PCR was the method, and the copy in TCRdb shows in-frame clones only, minus some. V and J calls and clone size are copied from that table; D and trimming were computed from the DNA. The sample yields under 150,000 clones, roughly 88% seen once. The sequenced sample consisted of peripheral blood. The V call is TRBV7-3, the J call TRBJ1-1, with 7 bases fitting TRBD1. The clonotype comes from a human donor in a cohort sampled during active COVID-19. CDR3: CASSFRQGSEAFF. CDR3 nucleotide sequence: TGTGCCAGCAGCTTCAGACAGGGCTCTGAAGCTTTCTTT.